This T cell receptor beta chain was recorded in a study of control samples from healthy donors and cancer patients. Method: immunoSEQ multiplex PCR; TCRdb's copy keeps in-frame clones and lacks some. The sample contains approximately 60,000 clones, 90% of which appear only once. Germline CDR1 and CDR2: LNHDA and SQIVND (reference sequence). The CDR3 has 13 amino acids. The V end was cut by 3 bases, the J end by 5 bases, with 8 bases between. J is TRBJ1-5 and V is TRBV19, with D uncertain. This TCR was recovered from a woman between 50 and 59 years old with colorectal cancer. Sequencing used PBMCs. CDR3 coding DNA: TGTGCCAGTAGTATTATGTCGGATCAGCCCCAGCATTTT. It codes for CASSIMSDQPQHF.